A selection of T cell receptor beta chains follows, all from one sample in a study of blood T cell repertoires in COVID-19. Libraries were prepared by immunoSEQ multiplex PCR; TCRdb keeps only in-frame clonotypes and omits some of them. The table lists some 40,000 clones, 65% to 90% of them singletons. Sequenced material: peripheral blood. The receptors come from a man aged 40-50 years with active COVID-19. Each CDR3 is given with its conserved first and last residue. The D gene is left open where the match is weak. Part of the rows lack a size; the others show once, few, many or a class for expanded clones.

j_call,v_call,d_call,clone_size,cdr3_nt,cdr3_aa
TRBJ2-3,TRBV19,TRBD2,-,TGTGCCAGTAGTATGGGTAGCGGGAGCGGTATGCCCACAGATACGCAGTATTTT,CASSMGSGSGMPTDTQYF
TRBJ1-2,TRBV6-5,-,-,TGTGCCAGCAGTTTTGAGATCTACTATGGCTACACCTTC,CASSFEIYYGYTF
TRBJ1-1,TRBV4-1,-,-,TGCGCCAGCAGCCAGCGCATCATGCCCGGGATGAACACTGAAGCTTTCTTT,CASSQRIMPGMNTEAFF
TRBJ2-2,TRBV11-3,TRBD2,-,TGTGCCAGCAGCTTAGGGGAGGGGTTCCCCCTCGCCGGGGAGCTGTTTTTT,CASSLGEGFPLAGELFF
TRBJ2-7,TRBV5-4,-,-,TGTGCCAGCAGCTCGCCCCCGCAAGAGGAACCCTACGAGCAGTACTTC,CASSSPPQEEPYEQYF
TRBJ1-4,TRBV2,-,-,TGTGCCAGCGGGGACTCTGGAAAACTGTTTTTT,CASGDSGKLFF
TRBJ2-1,TRBV3-1/TRBV3-2,TRBD2,-,TGTGCCAGCAGCCAAGACGTAGCGGGAGTAGATAATGAGCAGTTCTTC,CASSQDVAGVDNEQFF
TRBJ2-3,TRBV6-4,-,-,TGTGCCAGCAGTGACCCTAGCCGCATAGGCACAGATACGCAGTATTTT,CASSDPSRIGTDTQYF
TRBJ2-1,TRBV19,TRBD2,-,TGTGCCAGTATGGACGACGGAGGGCACAGACTAGCGGGAGATATAGGTGAGCAGTTCTTC,CASMDDGGHRLAGDIGEQFF
TRBJ2-2,TRBV9,TRBD2,-,TGTGCCAGCAGCGCTCGGACTAGCGGGAACACCGGGGAGCTGTTTTTT,CASSARTSGNTGELFF
TRBJ1-2,TRBV7-6,-,-,TGTGCCAGCAGCTTAGTCGGTACGGGGGGAGCTGGCTACACCTTC,CASSLVGTGGAGYTF
TRBJ1-1,TRBV5-6,TRBD1,-,TGTGCCAGCAGCTTGTCGGGACAGCCCCGAGGTCACCAAGCTTTCTTT,CASSLSGQPRGHQAFF
TRBJ2-6,TRBV21-1,-,-,TGTGCCAGCAGCCTATCACCAGGGGCTGGGGCCAACGTCCTGACTTTC,CASSLSPGAGANVLTF
TRBJ2-7,TRBV30,TRBD2,few,TGTGCCTGGAGGGGACTAGATAGCGAGCAGTACTTC,CAWRGLDSEQYF
TRBJ2-7,TRBV13,-,-,TGTGCCAGCAGCTTAGGACGGAGAGGCTACGAGCAGTACTTC,CASSLGRRGYEQYF
TRBJ2-7,TRBV7-2,-,-,TGTGCCAGCAGCTTCGTCGGGGTTACGACCTACGAGCAGTACTTC,CASSFVGVTTYEQYF
TRBJ1-2,TRBV5-3,-,-,TGTGCCAGAAGCTTGGACAGCTCAACCTTC,CARSLDSSTF
TRBJ1-1,TRBV6-1,-,-,TGTGCCAGCAGTGAGAGGAACACTGAAGCTTTCTTT,CASSERNTEAFF
TRBJ2-1,TRBV28,TRBD2,-,TGTGCCAGCAGCCCTAGCGGGAGGGTATTGGGTGAGCAGTTCTTC,CASSPSGRVLGEQFF
TRBJ2-7,TRBV5-1,-,-,TGCGCCAGCAGCGAACTGTCTGCCTCCTACGAGCAGTACTTC,CASSELSASYEQYF
TRBJ2-7,TRBV5-1,TRBD2,-,TGCGCCAGCAGTCCCGGGGGGGCTTCGATCTACGAGCAGTACTTC,CASSPGGASIYEQYF
TRBJ1-2,TRBV10-3,TRBD1,-,TGTGCCATCACCTTGGAACAGGGGGCGCGGGGCTACACCTTC,CAITLEQGARGYTF
TRBJ1-2,TRBV30,TRBD1,-,TGTGCCTGGAGTTGGGACAGTCCTAACTATGGCTACACCTTC,CAWSWDSPNYGYTF
TRBJ2-7,TRBV25-1,-,few,TGTGCCAGCAGTGACCCGACACCCTCCTACGAGCAGTACTTC,CASSDPTPSYEQYF
TRBJ1-3,TRBV7-6,-,-,TGTGCCAGCAGCTTAGGAAGGGCCAGGACGGGAGGAAACACCATATATTTT,CASSLGRARTGGNTIYF
TRBJ2-7,TRBV5-1,-,-,TGCGCCAGCAGCTTGGGGTACGGCTCCTACGAGCAGTACTTC,CASSLGYGSYEQYF
TRBJ2-2,TRBV28,TRBD2,-,TGTGCCAGCAGTTTTGGACTAGCGGCTTCGAACACCGGGGAGCTGTTTTTT,CASSFGLAASNTGELFF
TRBJ2-7,TRBV28,-,-,TGTGCCAGCAGTTTTCAAAGACTCGAGCAGTACTTC,CASSFQRLEQYF
TRBJ2-7,TRBV30,TRBD1,-,TGTGCCTGGAGTCTCAATCAACAGGGGGTGGTTGGGCAGTACTTC,CAWSLNQQGVVGQYF
TRBJ2-7,TRBV5-1,-,-,TGCGCCAGCAGCACATTTACAGGGCTCTCATTCGAGCAGTACTTC,CASSTFTGLSFEQYF
TRBJ2-5,TRBV18,TRBD2,-,TGTGCCAGCTCACGCGGACTAGCGGACCAAGAGACCCAGTACTTC,CASSRGLADQETQYF
TRBJ2-1,TRBV7-3,-,-,TGTGCCAGCAGCCCCTCTAGCGCGGGTGAGCAGTTCTTC,CASSPSSAGEQFF
TRBJ2-2,TRBV11-2,TRBD1,-,TGTGCCAGCAGCACACCGACAGGGGTGTACACCGGGGAGCTGTTTTTT,CASSTPTGVYTGELFF
TRBJ1-6,TRBV4-1,TRBD1,-,TGCGCCAGCAGCCAGGAAGGACAGGGGGCCACCTATAATTCACCCCTCCACTTT,CASSQEGQGATYNSPLHF
TRBJ1-1,TRBV19,-,-,TGTGCCAGTAGCCGCCCGGGACAATCGAACACTGAAGCTTTCTTT,CASSRPGQSNTEAFF
TRBJ1-2,TRBV7-9,TRBD1,once,TGTGCCAGCAGCTCCGGGGACAGGGGGCTTCGGGGCTACACCTTC,CASSSGDRGLRGYTF
TRBJ2-1,TRBV2,TRBD2,once,TGTGCCAGCAGATCCACGGGGGGTTACAATGAGCAGTTCTTC,CASRSTGGYNEQFF
TRBJ2-5,TRBV27,-,-,TGTGCCAGCAGTCACCCTAGAGCGACCCAGTACTTC,CASSHPRATQYF
TRBJ2-5,TRBV21-1,-,-,TGTGCCAGCAGCCCCCGGGCGCGCGGGCCCTCTCAAGAGACCCAGTACTTC,CASSPRARGPSQETQYF
TRBJ2-5,TRBV7-2,TRBD2,-,TGTGCCAGCAGCTTAAGCGGGATGCTCCAAGAGACCCAGTACTTC,CASSLSGMLQETQYF
TRBJ1-2,TRBV28,-,-,TGTGCCAGCAGTTTAAGGGGAAGGTTTGGCTACACCTTC,CASSLRGRFGYTF
TRBJ1-5,TRBV19,-,-,TGTGCCAGTCAACGGGGTAACGATCAGCCCCAGCATTTT,CASQRGNDQPQHF
TRBJ1-1,TRBV5-5,-,-,TGTGCCAGCAGCTTCACCGGGACAACGAACACTGAAGCTTTCTTT,CASSFTGTTNTEAFF
TRBJ1-2,TRBV5-4,-,-,TGTGCCAGCAGCACATCCTACTATGGCTACACCTTC,CASSTSYYGYTF
TRBJ2-2,TRBV6-6,TRBD2,-,TGTGCCAGCAGTCCCCCCCGAGGGAGGGCCCTCGGGGAGCTGTTTTTT,CASSPPRGRALGELFF
TRBJ1-5,TRBV4-1,-,-,TGCGCCAGCAGCCTACAAGTTAATAGCAATCAGCCCCAGCATTTT,CASSLQVNSNQPQHF
TRBJ2-2,TRBV5-4,TRBD1,-,TGTGCCAGCAGAGTCGGACAGGGGCCCACCGGGGAGCTGTTTTTT,CASRVGQGPTGELFF
TRBJ1-3,TRBV7-9,-,-,TGTGCCAGCAGCTTAGGAGCGAACTCTGGAAACACCATATATTTT,CASSLGANSGNTIYF
TRBJ2-2,TRBV18,-,-,TGTGCCAGCTCAGAGGGACACGACACCGGGGAGCTGTTTTTT,CASSEGHDTGELFF
TRBJ2-3,TRBV5-4,TRBD2,-,TGTGCCAGCAGCCGGACTAGCGGGAACCTCAAAGATACGCAGTATTTT,CASSRTSGNLKDTQYF
TRBJ2-5,TRBV2,TRBD1,-,TGTGCCAGTCTGGGACAGGCTCAAGAGACCCAGTACTTC,CASLGQAQETQYF
TRBJ2-3,TRBV5-1,TRBD1,-,TGCGCCAGCAGCTCCCGAGGACAGGGCGCAGATACGCAGTATTTT,CASSSRGQGADTQYF
TRBJ2-2,TRBV2,TRBD2,-,TGTGCCAGCAGTGAAGCGCTTCGGGCGGGAGGGAACACCGGGGAGCTGTTTTTT,CASSEALRAGGNTGELFF
TRBJ2-6,TRBV2,-,-,TGTGCCAGCACGGCCATGAAGGGCCGGGGTAGCCACCTTACTGGGGCCAACGTCCTGACTTTC,CASTAMKGRGSHLTGANVLTF